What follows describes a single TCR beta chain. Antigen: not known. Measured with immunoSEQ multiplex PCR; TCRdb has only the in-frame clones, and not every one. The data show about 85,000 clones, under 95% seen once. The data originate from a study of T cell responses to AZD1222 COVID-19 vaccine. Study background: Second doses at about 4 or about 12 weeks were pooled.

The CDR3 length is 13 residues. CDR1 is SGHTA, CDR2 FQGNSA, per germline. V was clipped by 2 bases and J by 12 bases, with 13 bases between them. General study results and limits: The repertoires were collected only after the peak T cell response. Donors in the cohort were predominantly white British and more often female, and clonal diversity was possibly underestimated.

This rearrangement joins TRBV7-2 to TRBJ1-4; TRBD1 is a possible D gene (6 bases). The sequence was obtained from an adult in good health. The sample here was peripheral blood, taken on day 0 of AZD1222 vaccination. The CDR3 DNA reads TGTGCCAGCAGCTTACGGGGGCGAGGTGAACTGTTTTTT. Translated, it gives CASSLRGRGELFF.